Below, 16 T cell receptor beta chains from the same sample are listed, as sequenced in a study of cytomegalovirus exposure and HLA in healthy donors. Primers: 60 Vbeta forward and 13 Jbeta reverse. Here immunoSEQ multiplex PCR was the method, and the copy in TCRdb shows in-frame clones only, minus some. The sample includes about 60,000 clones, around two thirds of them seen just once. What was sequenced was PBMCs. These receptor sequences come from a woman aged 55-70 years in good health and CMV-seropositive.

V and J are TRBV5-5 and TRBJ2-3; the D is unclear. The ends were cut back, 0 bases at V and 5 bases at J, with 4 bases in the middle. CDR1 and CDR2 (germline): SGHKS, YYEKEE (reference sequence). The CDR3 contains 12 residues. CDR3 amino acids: CASSLAQDTQYF. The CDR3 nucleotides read TGTGCCAGCAGCTTGGCCCAAGATACGCAGTATTTT. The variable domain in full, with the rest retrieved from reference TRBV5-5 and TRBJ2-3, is DAGVTQSPTHLIKTRGQQVTLRCSPISGHKSVSWYQQVLGQGPQFIFQYYEKEERGRGNFPDRFSARQFPNYSSELNVNALLLGDSALYLCASSLAQDTQYFGPGTRLTVL.

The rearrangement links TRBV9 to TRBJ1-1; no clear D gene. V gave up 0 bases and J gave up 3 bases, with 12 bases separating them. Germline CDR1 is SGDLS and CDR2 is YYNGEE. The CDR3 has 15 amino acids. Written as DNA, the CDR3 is TGTGCCAGCAGCGTAGAAGGCGCGGGGTACACTGAAGCTTTCTTT. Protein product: CASSVEGAGYTEAFF.

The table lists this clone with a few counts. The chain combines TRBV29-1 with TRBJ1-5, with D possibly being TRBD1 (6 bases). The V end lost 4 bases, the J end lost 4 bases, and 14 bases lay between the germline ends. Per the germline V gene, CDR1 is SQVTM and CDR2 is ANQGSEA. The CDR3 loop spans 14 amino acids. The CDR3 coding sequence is TGCAGCGTTGGGGGGCTTGGATTGAATCAGCCCCAGCATTTT. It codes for CSVGGLGLNQPQHF.

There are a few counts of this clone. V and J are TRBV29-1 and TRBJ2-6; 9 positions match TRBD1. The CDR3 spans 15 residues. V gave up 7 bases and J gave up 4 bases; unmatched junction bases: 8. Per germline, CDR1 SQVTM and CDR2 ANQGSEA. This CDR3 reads CSAAGTGTGANVLTF. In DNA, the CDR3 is TGCAGCGCCGCCGGGACAGGGACCGGGGCCAACGTCCTGACTTTC.

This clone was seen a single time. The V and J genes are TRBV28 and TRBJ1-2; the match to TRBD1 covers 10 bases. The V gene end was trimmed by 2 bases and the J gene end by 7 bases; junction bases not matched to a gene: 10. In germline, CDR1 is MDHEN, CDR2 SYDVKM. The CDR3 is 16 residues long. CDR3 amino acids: CASSLQMGTGESGYTF. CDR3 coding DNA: TGTGCCAGCAGTTTACAAATGGGGACAGGGGAAAGTGGCTACACCTTC.

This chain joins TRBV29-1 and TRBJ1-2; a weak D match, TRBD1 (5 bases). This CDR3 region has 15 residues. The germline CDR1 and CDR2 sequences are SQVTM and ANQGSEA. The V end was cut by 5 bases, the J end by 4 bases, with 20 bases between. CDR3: CSVQPSGRGGYGYTF. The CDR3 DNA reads TGCAGCGTTCAACCCTCGGGGAGGGGTGGCTATGGCTACACCTTC.

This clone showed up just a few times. The CDR3: CAWSGFGTGGFGYEQYF. DNA for the CDR3: TGTGCCTGGAGCGGCTTTGGAACAGGGGGCTTCGGGTACGAGCAGTACTTC. The V and J genes are TRBV30 and TRBJ2-7; 9 positions match TRBD1. The CDR3 has 17 amino acids. J gave up 4 bases and V 3 bases, and 16 bases lay outside the gene matches. Per the germline V gene, CDR1 is GTSNPN and CDR2 is SVGIG (reference sequence).

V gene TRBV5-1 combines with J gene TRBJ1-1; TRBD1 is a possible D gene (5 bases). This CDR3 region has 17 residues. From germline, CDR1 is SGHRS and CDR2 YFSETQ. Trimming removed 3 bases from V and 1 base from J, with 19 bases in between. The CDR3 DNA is TGCGCCAGCAGCTGGGGCCCCTCGAAGGTGACGAACACTGAAGCTTTCTTT. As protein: CASSWGPSKVTNTEAFF.

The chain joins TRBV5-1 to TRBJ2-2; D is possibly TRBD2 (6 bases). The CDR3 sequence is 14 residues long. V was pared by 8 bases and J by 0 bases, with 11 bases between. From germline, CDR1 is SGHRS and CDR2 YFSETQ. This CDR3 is CASSGTSNTGELFF. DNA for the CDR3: TGCGCCAGTTCCGGGACTTCGAACACCGGGGAGCTGTTTTTT.

The CDR3 coding sequence is TGTGCCAGCAGCTTAAGCGCGAACACTGAAGCTTTCTTT. This sequence encodes CASSLSANTEAFF. The J gene is TRBJ1-1, the V gene TRBV13, with D unresolved. The germline V gene encodes CDR1 PRHDT and CDR2 FYEKMQ (reference sequence). CDR3 size: 13 residues. V was shortened by 2 bases and J by 1 base, with 5 bases between the two germline ends.

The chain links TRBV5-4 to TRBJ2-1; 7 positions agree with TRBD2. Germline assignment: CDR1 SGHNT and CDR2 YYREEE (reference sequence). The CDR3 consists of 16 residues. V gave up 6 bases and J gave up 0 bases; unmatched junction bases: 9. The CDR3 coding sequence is TGTGCCAGCACCTCGGGGGGTGCTAGCTCCTACAATGAGCAGTTCTTC. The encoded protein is CASTSGGASSYNEQFF.

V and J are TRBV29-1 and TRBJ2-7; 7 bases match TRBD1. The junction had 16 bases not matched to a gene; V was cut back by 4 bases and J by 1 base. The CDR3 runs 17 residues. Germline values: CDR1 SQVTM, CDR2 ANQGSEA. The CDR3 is CSVATIPGTARSYEQYF. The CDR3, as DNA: TGCAGCGTTGCAACTATACCAGGGACAGCCAGATCCTACGAGCAGTACTTC.

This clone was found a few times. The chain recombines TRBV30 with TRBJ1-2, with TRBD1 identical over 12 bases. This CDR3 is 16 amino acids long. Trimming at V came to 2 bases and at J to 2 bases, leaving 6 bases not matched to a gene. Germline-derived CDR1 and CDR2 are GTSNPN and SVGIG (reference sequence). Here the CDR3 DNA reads TGTGCCTGGAGTCTTCCGGGACAGGGGGCCAACTATGGCTACACCTTC. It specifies CAWSLPGQGANYGYTF.

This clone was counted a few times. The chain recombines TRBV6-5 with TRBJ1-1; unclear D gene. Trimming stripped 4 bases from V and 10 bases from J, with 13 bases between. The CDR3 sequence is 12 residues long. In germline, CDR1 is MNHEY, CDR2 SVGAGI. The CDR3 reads CASSFLGRAAFF. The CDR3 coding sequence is TGTGCCAGCAGTTTCCTCGGGAGGGCAGCTTTCTTT.

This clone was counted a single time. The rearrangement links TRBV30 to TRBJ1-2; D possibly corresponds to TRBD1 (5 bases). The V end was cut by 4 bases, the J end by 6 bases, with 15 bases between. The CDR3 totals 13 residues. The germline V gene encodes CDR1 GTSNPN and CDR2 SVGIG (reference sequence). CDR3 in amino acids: CAWKVSGADGYTF. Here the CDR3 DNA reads TGTGCCTGGAAGGTATCTGGGGCGGATGGCTACACCTTC.

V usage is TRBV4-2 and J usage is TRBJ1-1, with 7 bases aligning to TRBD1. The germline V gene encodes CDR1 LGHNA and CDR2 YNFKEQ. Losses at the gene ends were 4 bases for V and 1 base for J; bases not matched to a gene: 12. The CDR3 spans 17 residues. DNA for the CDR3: TGTGCCAGCAGCCCAGAGGCAACAGGGGCGCGGAACACTGAAGCTTTCTTT. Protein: CASSPEATGARNTEAFF.